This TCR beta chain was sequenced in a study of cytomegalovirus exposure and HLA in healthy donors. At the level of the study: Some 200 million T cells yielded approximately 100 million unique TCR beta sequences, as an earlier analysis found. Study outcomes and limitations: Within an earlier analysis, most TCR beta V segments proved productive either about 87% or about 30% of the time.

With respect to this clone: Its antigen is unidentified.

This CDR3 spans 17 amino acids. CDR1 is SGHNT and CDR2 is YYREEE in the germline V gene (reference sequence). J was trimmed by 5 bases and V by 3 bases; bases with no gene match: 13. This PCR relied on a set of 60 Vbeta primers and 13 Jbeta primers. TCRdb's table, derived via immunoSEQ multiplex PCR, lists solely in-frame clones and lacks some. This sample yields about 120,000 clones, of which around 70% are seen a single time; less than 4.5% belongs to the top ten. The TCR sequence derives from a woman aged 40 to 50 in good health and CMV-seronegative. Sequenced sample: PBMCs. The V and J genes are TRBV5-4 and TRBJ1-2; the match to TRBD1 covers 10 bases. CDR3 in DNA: TGTGCCAGCAGCTACGATAGTCCGGGACAGGGGCGATATGGCTACACCTTC. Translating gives CASSYDSPGQGRYGYTF.